These 27 T cell receptor beta chains were all obtained from the same sample, sequenced in a study of T-cell reconstitution after alpha-beta-depleted transplantation in children. Preparation of the TCRbeta library used unique molecular identifiers. TCRdb processed the PCR reads anew with MiXCR; each CDR3 protein has one entry. The sample lists some 290,000 distinct CDR3 sequences, around 25% occurring once. Material: PBMCs, mostly from graft donor cells, obtained 180 days after TCRalphabeta/CD19-depleted stem cell transplant. The receptor set was obtained from a male patient between 10 and 17 years old who had a stem cell transplant for acute lymphoblastic leukemia, so the T cells may come from the graft donor.

This clonotype showed up just a few times. This chain connects TRBV18 to TRBJ2-5; 7 bases line up with TRBD2. The CDR3 is 16 residues long. After removal of 6 bases from V and 5 bases from J, the junction contained 15 bases not matched to a gene. Germline loops: CDR1 KGHSH, CDR2 LQKENI. CDR3 sequence reads: CASSSNFRLAHETQYF. CDR3 in DNA: TGTGCCAGCTCTTCAAATTTTCGACTAGCACACGAGACCCAGTACTTC.

There are a few counts of this clonotype. This chain connects TRBV12-3 or TRBV12-4 to TRBJ2-5; 8 positions agree with TRBD2. V lost 0 bases and J lost 3; bases outside the gene matches: 9. This CDR3 region has 17 residues. CDR3 coding DNA: TGTGCCAGCAGTTTAGCGAGGGGCGGGAGGCGCAAAGAGACCCAGTACTTC. It is translated as CASSLARGGRRKETQYF.

The rearrangement uses TRBV12-3 or TRBV12-4 and TRBJ1-1; D ambiguous. Trimming removed 0 bases from V and 2 bases from J, with 10 bases in between. The CDR3 totals 15 residues. The chain's CDR3 is CASSLAYHLNTEAFF. The CDR3 DNA is TGTGCCAGCAGTTTAGCTTACCATCTTAACACTGAAGCTTTCTTT.

The chain carries TRBV4-1 and TRBJ2-1; D might be TRBD2 (6 bases). With 1 base removed from V and 11 bases from J, the gap between germline ends came to 9 bases. Germline V CDR1 and CDR2: MGHRA, YSYEKL. CDR3 length equals 12 residues. The CDR3 protein is CASSQVGGKQFF. The DNA of the CDR3 is TGCGCCAGCAGCCAAGTGGGCGGGAAGCAGTTCTTC.

V gene TRBV6-5 combines with J gene TRBJ2-2; 12 bases agree with TRBD2. CDR1 and CDR2 from the germline V gene are MNHEY and SVGAGI. The CDR3 totals 15 residues. V lost 3 bases to trimming and J lost 5 bases; unmatched junction nucleotides: 1. CDR3 residues: CASSYGTSGTGELFF. The CDR3 nucleotides read TGTGCCAGCAGTTATGGGACTAGCGGGACCGGGGAGCTGTTTTTT.

V gene TRBV4-1 combines with J gene TRBJ2-7; 9 bases map to TRBD2. The CDR3 extends over 14 amino acids. Germline V gene data show CDR1 as MGHRA and CDR2 as YSYEKL. J lost 5 bases, V lost 4 bases, and 6 bases had no gene match. The CDR3 DNA reads as TGCGCCAGCAGCCGGGGACTAGCCTTCGACGAGCAGTACTTC. Its protein product is CASSRGLAFDEQYF.

This clonotype has only a few counts. The chain has TRBV20-1 and TRBJ2-2, with 10 bases aligning to TRBD2. Germline values: CDR1 DFQATT, CDR2 SNEGSKA (reference sequence). The CDR3 totals 15 residues. V shed 6 bases and J 1 base; nucleotides not matched to a gene: 5. CDR3 region: CSAQRLAGNTGELFF. The CDR3 coding sequence is TGCAGTGCCCAGAGACTAGCGGGGAACACCGGGGAGCTGTTTTTT.

In this sample, this clonotype turned up a few times. The chain employs TRBV7-8 and TRBJ2-7; TRBD2 might be the D (6 bases). The CDR3 has 20 residues. CDR1 is SGHVS, CDR2 FQNEAQ, per germline. Trimming took off 2 bases at V and 4 bases at J, with 30 bases between the two ends. The CDR3 DNA reads as TGTGCCAGCAGCTTACGTGGCCGGACGGACCTGGGCGGGGACCTATACGAGCAGTACTTC. Amino acids: CASSLRGRTDLGGDLYEQYF. The full variable domain, its missing parts supplied by reference TRBV7-8 and TRBJ2-7, is GAGVSQSPRYKVAKRGQDVALRCDPISGHVSLFWYQQALGQGPEFLTYFQNEAQLDKSGLPSDRFFAERPEGSVSTLKIQRTQQEDSAVYLCASSLRGRTDLGGDLYEQYFGPGTRLTVT.

This chain joins TRBV20-1 and TRBJ2-1; D not resolved. Trimming pared 8 bases from V and 6 bases from J, leaving 17 bases between. Looked up from germline, CDR1 is DFQATT and CDR2 is SNEGSKA (reference sequence). The length of the CDR3 is 13 residues. The CDR3, as DNA: TGCAGTTACAACCTGGCCCTAGGCAATGAGCAGTTCTTC. It translates to CSYNLALGNEQFF.

This sequence joins TRBV18 and TRBJ2-5, with 9 bases matching TRBD2. The CDR3 loop spans 16 amino acids. V shed 5 bases, J shed 3 bases, and the junction held 10 bases outside the gene matches. The germline V gene has CDR1 KGHSH and CDR2 LQKENI. DNA for the CDR3: TGTGCCAGCTCATCGGGACTAGCATCTTCTAAAGAGACCCAGTACTTC. Its translation: CASSSGLASSKETQYF. The variable domain in full, completed from reference TRBV18 and TRBJ2-5, reads NAGVMQNPRHLVRRRGQEARLRCSPMKGHSHVYWYRQLPEEGLKFMVYLQKENIIDESGMPKERFSAEFPKEGPSILRIQQVVRGDSAAYFCASSSGLASSKETQYFGPGTRLLVL.

Turning to this clonotype: The junction shows a germline mismatch at one end, possibly a read error. J is TRBJ1-3 and V is TRBV6-6; D is ambiguous. CDR3 size: 12 residues. CDR1 and CDR2 (germline): MNHNY, SVGAGI (reference sequence). CDR3 coding DNA: TGTGCCAGCAGTTACCTTGGAGACACCATATATTTT. Amino acid sequence: CASSYLGDTIYF.

This chain connects TRBV12-3 or TRBV12-4 to TRBJ2-7; the D gene is possibly TRBD2 (5 bases). The length of the CDR3 is 14 residues. The germline V and J ends were trimmed by 3 bases and 1 base, with 10 bases remaining between them. CDR3 DNA: TGTGCCAGCAGTTTCCTCGGACTTTCCTACGAGCAGTACTTC. Translated, it gives CASSFLGLSYEQYF.

The chain uses TRBV2 and TRBJ1-2; 7 bases fit TRBD1. J was trimmed by 4 bases and V by 5 bases; bases with no gene match: 1. The CDR3 has 12 residues. The germline CDR1 and CDR2 sequences are SNHLY and FYNNEI. The CDR3 region is CASSRQGYGYTF. DNA of the CDR3: TGTGCCAGCAGTAGACAGGGCTATGGCTACACCTTC.

CDR3 in amino acids: CASSDGAVYGYTF. In DNA, the CDR3 is TGTGCCAGCAGTGATGGAGCGGTTTATGGCTACACCTTC. The chain carries TRBV2 and TRBJ1-2; D gene unclear. Deletions cut 3 bases from V and 5 bases from J, with 10 bases between. CDR1 SNHLY and CDR2 FYNNEI come from the germline V gene. The CDR3 sequence is 13 residues long.

The chain is built from TRBV6-6 and TRBJ2-3; the D is unclear. The germline CDR1 and CDR2 sequences are MNHNY and SVGAGI (reference sequence). There are 13 residues in the CDR3. The germline V and J ends were trimmed by 5 bases and 0 bases, with 6 bases remaining between them. The CDR3 DNA is TGTGCCAGCAGTCAGGACAGCACAGATACGCAGTATTTT. This codes for CASSQDSTDTQYF.

This clonotype was found a few times. A junction boundary mismatches the germline segment, possibly from a read error. The genes are TRBV7-8 and TRBJ2-1; 8 nucleotides match TRBD2. Germline loops: CDR1 SGHVS, CDR2 FQNEAQ. CDR3 size: 16 residues. CDR3 residues: CASSLAGRLAPNEQFF. CDR3 coding DNA: TGTGCCAGCAGCCTAGCGGGTCGGCTAGCTCCCAATGAGCAGTTCTTC.

This clonotype turned up a few times. The chain is built from TRBV5-1 and TRBJ1-5; TRBD1 aligns across 10 bases. V trimming: 4 bases; J trimming: 5 bases; junction bases outside the gene matches: 6. The CDR3 totals 15 residues. The germline V gene has CDR1 SGHRS and CDR2 YFSETQ. As DNA, the CDR3 is TGCGCCAGCAGCCCCGGGACAGGGGTGGATCAGCCCCAGCATTTT. The encoded protein is CASSPGTGVDQPQHF.

This clonotype was counted a few times. This sequence joins TRBV20-1 and TRBJ2-3; D gene ambiguous. The CDR3 covers 11 residues. The V end was cut by 4 bases, the J end by 2 bases, with 4 bases between. Germline values: CDR1 DFQATT, CDR2 SNEGSKA (reference sequence). Here the CDR3 reads CSAKYTDTQYF. Written as DNA, the CDR3 is TGCAGTGCTAAATACACAGATACGCAGTATTTT.

This clonotype was observed a few times. J is TRBJ2-3 and V is TRBV20-1; D remains ambiguous. The V end was cut by 4 bases, the J end by 1 base, with 18 bases between. CDR1 is DFQATT, CDR2 SNEGSKA, per germline (reference sequence). The CDR3 contains 16 residues. The CDR3 nucleotides are TGCAGTGCTACCGGGTCCTTATCCTCACGCACAGATACGCAGTATTTT. Encoded protein: CSATGSLSSRTDTQYF.

J is TRBJ2-3 and V is TRBV24-1; TRBD2 agrees at 9 bases. The CDR3 covers 15 residues. Germline CDR1 and CDR2: KGHDR and SFDVKD. V shed 4 bases and J 5 bases; nucleotides not matched to a gene: 6. Here the CDR3 reads CATSDRGLAGDTQYF. As DNA, the CDR3 is TGTGCCACCAGTGACCGGGGACTAGCAGGAGATACGCAGTATTTT.

This clonotype turned up a few times. The chain couples TRBV10-3 to TRBJ2-1; D might be TRBD1 (5 bases). This CDR3 contains 17 residues. Germline-derived CDR1 and CDR2 are ENHRY and SYGVKD. V lost 1 base to trimming and J lost 6 bases, with 19 bases between them. DNA of the CDR3: TGTGCCATCAGTGAGTTGGCAGGGATCTTAGGAATCAATGAGCAGTTCTTC. Encoded protein: CAISELAGILGINEQFF.

In this sample, this clonotype turned up many times. The chain joins TRBV7-2 to TRBJ2-7; the D gene is possibly TRBD2 (6 bases). Germline V gene sequence: CDR1 SGHTA, CDR2 FQGNSA. V dropped 9 bases and J dropped 1 base, with 13 bases sitting between them. The CDR3 covers 13 residues. The CDR3 DNA is TGTGCCAGTCTAGCGAGTGGGTCCTACGAGCAGTACTTC. Residues: CASLASGSYEQYF.

This chain connects TRBV20-1 to TRBJ2-7; 7 bases match TRBD2. CDR3 length: 14 residues. The germline V gene has CDR1 DFQATT and CDR2 SNEGSKA (reference sequence). The V segment lost 3 bases and the J segment 7 bases; nucleotides outside the gene matches: 12. CDR3 nucleotides: TGCAGTGCTAGCGGGAGGCTCATAGAAAGAGAGCAGTACTTC. It is translated as CSASGRLIEREQYF.

The chain carries TRBV5-6 and TRBJ2-5; perhaps D is TRBD1 or TRBD2 (6 bases each). Germline assignment: CDR1 SGHDT and CDR2 YYEEEE. This CDR3 is built from 14 residues. V shed 0 bases and J shed 7 bases, with 13 bases lying between them. The CDR3 DNA follows: TGTGCCAGCAGCTTGGGGGGGCGGGACCCGACCCAGTACTTC. This sequence encodes CASSLGGRDPTQYF.

The chain joins TRBV10-3 to TRBJ2-7; 7 bases align to TRBD2. V lost 0 bases to trimming and J lost 0 bases; unmatched junction nucleotides: 5. The CDR3 has 16 residues. The germline gives CDR1 ENHRY, CDR2 SYGVKD. The CDR3 DNA sequence: TGTGCCATCAGTGAGTCCGGAGGCGGGAGCTCCTACGAGCAGTACTTC. Its protein product is CAISESGGGSSYEQYF.

The CDR3 DNA reads as TGCAGCGTTAACATAGGGTTCTACGAGCAGTACTTC. Protein sequence: CSVNIGFYEQYF. The rearrangement uses TRBV29-1 and TRBJ2-7; D is undetermined. This CDR3 comprises 12 residues. Trimming shortened V by 5 bases and J by 3 bases, and 11 bases separated the two germline ends. Germline CDR1 is SQVTM and CDR2 is ANQGSEA.

This clonotype has a handful of counts. V usage is TRBV20-1 and J usage is TRBJ2-1, with TRBD2 matching over 9 bases. The V and J ends lost 0 bases and 3 bases, in that order; junction bases with no gene match: 9. Per the germline V gene, CDR1 is DFQATT and CDR2 is SNEGSKA (reference sequence). The CDR3 extends over 17 amino acids. The CDR3 spells CSARDVASGNHYNEQFF. In nucleotides, the CDR3 is TGCAGTGCTAGAGATGTGGCTAGCGGGAATCACTACAATGAGCAGTTCTTC.